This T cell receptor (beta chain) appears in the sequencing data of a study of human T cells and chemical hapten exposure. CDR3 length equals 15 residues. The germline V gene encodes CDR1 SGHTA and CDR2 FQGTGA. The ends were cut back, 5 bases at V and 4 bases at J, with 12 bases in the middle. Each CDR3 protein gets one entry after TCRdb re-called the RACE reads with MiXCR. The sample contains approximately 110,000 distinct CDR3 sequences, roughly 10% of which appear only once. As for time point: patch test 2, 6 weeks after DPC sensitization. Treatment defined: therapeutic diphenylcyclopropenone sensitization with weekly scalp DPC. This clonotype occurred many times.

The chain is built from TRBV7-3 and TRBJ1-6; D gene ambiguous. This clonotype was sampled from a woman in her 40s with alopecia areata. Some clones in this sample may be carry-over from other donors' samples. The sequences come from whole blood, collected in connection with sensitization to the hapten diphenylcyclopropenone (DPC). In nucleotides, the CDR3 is TGTGCCAGCAGCCCCGGACCGGGGTATAATTCACCCCTCCACTTT. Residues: CASSPGPGYNSPLHF.